This T cell receptor beta chain was identified during a study of technical replicates of blood from a handful of donors. CDR3 length: 14 amino acids. Germline V gene lookup returns CDR1 SQVTM and CDR2 ANQGSEA. V shed 7 bases and J 6 bases; nucleotides not matched to a gene: 10. The data were produced by immunoSEQ multiplex PCR, yet TCRdb's version contains in-frame clones alone and is incomplete. The repertoire holds 8,500 to 10,000 clones, with roughly 89% as singletons. Material for sequencing was PBMCs. The chain employs TRBV29-1 and TRBJ2-1, with TRBD2 identical over 9 bases. This clonotype was obtained from a human donor in good health. The CDR3 bases are TGCAGCGAAAGGTCGGCTAGCGGGATCAATGAGCAGTTCTTC. Its translation: CSERSASGINEQFF.